This entry features one TCR beta chain sequence. Its antigen remains unidentified. This CDR3 is built from 13 residues. Losses at the gene ends were 7 bases for V and 1 base for J; bases not matched to a gene: 4. Germline V gene data show CDR1 as MNHNY and CDR2 as SVGAGI (reference sequence). The data are from a study of T-cell memory formation after mild COVID-19. Study as a whole: Largely, the TCR clusters proved donor specific.

TCR alpha and TCR beta cDNA libraries carrying sample barcodes and UMIs came from 5'RACE with constant-segment primers. TCRdb processed the 5' RACE reads anew with MiXCR; each CDR3 protein has one entry. Of approximately 450,000 distinct CDR3 sequences in the sample, about 18% were seen once. Overall study findings and caveats: Chiefly within CM and EM were the contracting CD4+ clones; CD8+ ones were within EMRA. Some responding clones appeared in pre-infection memory, suggesting cross-reactive memory joined.

Sequenced input: PBMCs or a T cell subset sorted from them (not recorded which). The clonotype originates from an adult woman who had mild COVID-19 (a few samples of this study predate the infection). Cell type and time point are not known. This chain links TRBV6-6 with TRBJ2-7, with TRBD1 identical over 7 bases. Here the CDR3 DNA reads TGTGCCAGCATAGGGGACAGATCCTACGAGCAGTACTTC. Its protein product is CASIGDRSYEQYF.